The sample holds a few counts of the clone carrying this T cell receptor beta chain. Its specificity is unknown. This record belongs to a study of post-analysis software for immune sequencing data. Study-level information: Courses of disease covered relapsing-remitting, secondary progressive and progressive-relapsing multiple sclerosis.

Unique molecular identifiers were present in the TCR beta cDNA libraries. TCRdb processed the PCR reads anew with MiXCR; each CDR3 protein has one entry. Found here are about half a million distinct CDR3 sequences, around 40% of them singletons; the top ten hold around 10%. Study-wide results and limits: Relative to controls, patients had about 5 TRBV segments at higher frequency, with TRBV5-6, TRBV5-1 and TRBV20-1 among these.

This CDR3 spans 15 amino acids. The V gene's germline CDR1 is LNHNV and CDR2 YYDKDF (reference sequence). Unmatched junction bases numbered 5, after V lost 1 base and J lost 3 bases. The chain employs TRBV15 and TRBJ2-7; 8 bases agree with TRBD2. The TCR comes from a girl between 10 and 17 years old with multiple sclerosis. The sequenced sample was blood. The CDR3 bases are TGTGCCACCAGCAGAGTGGGTAGCGGGGTCTACGAGCAGTACTTC. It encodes CATSRVGSGVYEQYF.